The clone carrying this TCR beta chain showed up many times. Its antigen is currently unknown. This entry is derived from a study of regulatory T cells in long-lasting Graves disease. iRepertoire HTBI primers and Arm-PCR of CDR3 regions built TCR beta libraries. TCRdb processed the multiplex PCR reads anew with MiXCR; each CDR3 protein has one entry. The sample includes roughly 500,000 distinct CDR3 sequences, 14% of them seen just once. This CDR3 contains 16 residues. In germline, CDR1 is MNHEY, CDR2 SVGEGT. V gave up 4 bases and J gave up 1 base; unmatched junction bases: 9. The time point here: newly diagnosed GD, antithyroid drugs for less than 3 months. PBMCs provided the RNA from which the TCR library was made. Clinicians diagnosed Graves' disease using American Thyroid Association guidelines. An endocrinology department in Xi'an, China, recruited the patients. Points from the study as a whole: Persistent Graves' patients showed less TCR diversity than newly diagnosed ones.

Another study also made use of these data, one on T cells in Graves' hyperthyroidism and ophthalmopathy. That report adds: HTBI primers were the set used in a first-round RT-PCR of the TCR CDR3.

V is TRBV6-2 or TRBV6-3 and J is TRBJ1-2; 7 bases match TRBD1. This clonotype was sampled from a woman aged 45-65 years with Graves disease. Sequencing used peripheral blood mononuclear cells (PBMCs), obtained at new diagnosis, from a patient treated with antithyroid drugs. As DNA, the CDR3 is TGTGCCAGCAGTTCCAACAGGGGCTTTATTAACTATGGCTACACCTTC. The encoded protein is CASSSNRGFINYGYTF.